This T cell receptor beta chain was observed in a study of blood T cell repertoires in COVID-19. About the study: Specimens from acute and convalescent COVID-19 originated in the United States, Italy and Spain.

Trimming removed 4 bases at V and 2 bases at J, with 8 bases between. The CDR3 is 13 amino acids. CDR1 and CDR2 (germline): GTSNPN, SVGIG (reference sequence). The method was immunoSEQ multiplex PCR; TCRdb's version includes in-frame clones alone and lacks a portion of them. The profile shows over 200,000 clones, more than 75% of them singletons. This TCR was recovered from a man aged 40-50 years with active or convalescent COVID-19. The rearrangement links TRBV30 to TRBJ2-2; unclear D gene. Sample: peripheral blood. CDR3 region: CAWKYLNTGELFF. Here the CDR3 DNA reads TGTGCCTGGAAGTATCTAAACACCGGGGAGCTGTTTTTT.